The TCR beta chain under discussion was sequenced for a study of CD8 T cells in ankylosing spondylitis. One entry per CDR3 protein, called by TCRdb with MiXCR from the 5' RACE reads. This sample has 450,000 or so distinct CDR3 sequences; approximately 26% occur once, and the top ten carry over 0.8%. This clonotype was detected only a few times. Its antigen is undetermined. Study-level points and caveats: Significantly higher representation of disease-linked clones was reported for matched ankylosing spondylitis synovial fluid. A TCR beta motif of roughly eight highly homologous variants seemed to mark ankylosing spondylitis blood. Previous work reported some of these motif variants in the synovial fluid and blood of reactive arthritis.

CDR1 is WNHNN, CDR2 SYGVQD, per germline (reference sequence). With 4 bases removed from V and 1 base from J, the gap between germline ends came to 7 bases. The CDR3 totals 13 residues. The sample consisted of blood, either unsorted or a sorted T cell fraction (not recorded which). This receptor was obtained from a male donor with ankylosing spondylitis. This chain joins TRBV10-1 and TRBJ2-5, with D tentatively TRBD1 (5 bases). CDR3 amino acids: CASSVDSQETQYF. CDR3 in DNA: TGCGCCAGCAGTGTTGACAGCCAAGAGACCCAGTACTTC.